This T cell receptor beta chain is drawn from a study of vaccination and CD4 T cells after COVID-19. Turning to the study itself: Six men and four women formed the convalescents, two being Hispanic.

Treatment indicated: approximately 9-day PBMC culture with coronavirus spike peptide pools or control peptides (ViraFEST assay). It was with roughly 10 IU/ml IL-2 and roughly 9 ug/ml peptide pools that two million PBMCs per well were cultured. General study findings and limits: SARS-CoV-2-reactive clonotype medians increased from approximately 21 to 40, not significantly.

As regards this clonotype: The antigen remains undetermined.

Sequenced with the Oncomine TCR Beta short-read assay was DNA taken from cultured CD4+ T cells. Using its own MiXCR run on the PCR reads, TCRdb lists one record per CDR3 protein. The table has 20,000 to 25,000 distinct CDR3 sequences, about two fifths seen once. This receptor was identified in a human donor who had recovered from COVID-19. What was sequenced was CD4+ T cells from blood, cultured in vitro.

As DNA, the CDR3 is TGTGCCTGCAGACAGGGACCGAACACTGAAGCTTTCTTT. As protein: CACRQGPNTEAFF. J is TRBJ1-1 and V is TRBV30, with 7 nucleotides matching TRBD1. CDR3 length: 13 amino acids. With 6 bases clipped from V and 1 base from J, the junction kept 5 bases outside the gene matches. Germline V gene lookup returns CDR1 GTSNPN and CDR2 SVGIG (reference sequence).